This T cell receptor beta chain came from a study of shared clonotypes between healthy human individuals. Donation came from healthy HIV-negative adults that had no recent acute infections or vaccinations. This clone has a single count. Its specificity is unknown. CDR3 size: 14 residues. The V end lost 0 bases, the J end lost 1 base, and 7 bases lay between the germline ends. Per germline, CDR1 SGDLS and CDR2 YYNGEE. The protocol was immunoSEQ multiplex PCR, while the TCRdb copy is restricted to in-frame clones and leaves out a portion. The sample lists under 200,000 clones; 90% to 95% were seen once. General study points: Owing to a small donor count, the genetic and exposure-history diversity represented was limited. Clonotype sharing across a few donors was observed for about 5.5% of naive CD4 clonotypes. Naive subsets generally had larger estimated richness than memory subsets.

Material: naive CD4+ T cells sorted from blood. Subset described: CD45RA+ positively selected. The clonotype comes from a woman in her twenties or thirties in good health. V is TRBV9 and J is TRBJ2-5; D ambiguous. The CDR3 bases are TGTGCCAGCAGCGTAGGGGCCACCCAAGAGACCCAGTACTTC. This sequence encodes CASSVGATQETQYF.